The source of this TCR beta chain is a study of cytomegalovirus exposure and HLA in healthy donors. Study-wide results and caveats: Later, an analysis found that TCR clusters from the first cohort tended to co-occur in the 120 or so validation repertoires. Investigators reported around 150 TCR beta chains as tied to cytomegalovirus.

Details on this clone: Its antigen remains unknown.

Losses at the gene ends were 5 bases for V and 6 bases for J; bases not matched to a gene: 9. CDR3 size: 15 residues. Looked up from germline, CDR1 is SGHNT and CDR2 is YYREEE (reference sequence). Separate from the roughly 630-subject first cohort was the approximately 110-subject validation cohort, to which the donors belonged. Measured with immunoSEQ multiplex PCR; TCRdb has only the in-frame clones, and not every one. The table shows over 60,000 clones, with just over 95% occurring only once. The chain combines TRBV5-4 with TRBJ2-3, with 10 bases that match TRBD2. The sequence derives from a woman aged 18-35 years in good health and CMV-seropositive. The source material was PBMCs. CDR3 residues: CASRAGGAGGDTQYF. The CDR3 bases are TGTGCCAGCAGAGCGGGGGGAGCGGGGGGGGATACGCAGTATTTT.